Included here is one TCR beta chain sequence, with context. The sample is drawn from a study of blood T cells in healthy people across ages. For the study at large: Template switching retrieved approximately one barcoded beta molecule for each two T cells.

Primers used in a second PCR of about 6 to 11 cycles were a sample-barcoded 5' primer and a J-beta primer mix. TCRdb reanalysed the 5' RACE reads using MiXCR and keeps one entry per CDR3 protein. The table includes about 1,600,000 distinct CDR3 sequences, about 40% detected once. Donor samples were obtained from healthy Caucasian individuals from Russia, aged 6 to 90. About 9.9 milliliters of peripheral blood were drawn from each donor. The sequence was collected from a woman aged 18-35 years in good health. Sequenced: blood.

The CDR3, as DNA: TGTGCCAGCAGCCCCCCGATCGTGGGAGGGCGGGAGACCCAGTACTTC. It is translated as CASSPPIVGGRETQYF. This chain joins TRBV6-1 and TRBJ2-5, with 7 bases lining up with TRBD2. Germline trimming cut 6 bases from V and 5 bases from J; bases unmatched to any gene: 15. The germline V gene has CDR1 MNHNS and CDR2 SASEGT. This CDR3 contains 16 residues.